Listed below are T cell receptor beta chains from one sample, sequenced in a study of cytomegalovirus exposure and HLA in healthy donors. The table came from immunoSEQ multiplex PCR; TCRdb's copy has only in-frame clones and leaves some out. The sample holds over 100,000 clones, approximately 80% seen once. Sequenced sample: PBMCs. The source is a female donor in good health and CMV-seronegative. Both conserved end residues are part of each CDR3. A D gene is named only where the DNA matches it firmly. Part of the rows lack a size; the others show once, few, many or a class for expanded clones.

size,D,length,V,J,DNA,CDR3
-,TRBD2,17,TRBV7-2,TRBJ2-2,TGTGCCAGCAGCTTAGTGTCGGGAGGGCCGAACACCGGGGAGCTGTTTTTT,CASSLVSGGPNTGELFF
-,TRBD2,13,TRBV29-1,TRBJ2-1,TGCAGCGGGGAAGGGACTAGCGGCAATGAGCAGTTCTTC,CSGEGTSGNEQFF
-,-,17,TRBV14,TRBJ2-5,TGTGCCAGCAGCCAGGAGGGAGACGAGGGGTCCCAAGAGACCCAGTACTTC,CASSQEGDEGSQETQYF
-,TRBD2,16,TRBV11-2,TRBJ2-7,TGTGCCAGCAGCGACCGCCTAGCGGGCCTCTCCTACGAGCAGTACTTC,CASSDRLAGLSYEQYF
once,-,13,TRBV28,TRBJ2-7,TGTGCCAGCAGTTTATCGAGGACCTACGAGCAGTACTTC,CASSLSRTYEQYF
-,TRBD1,15,TRBV11-2,TRBJ1-2,TGTGCCAGCAGCCCCGACAGGGGGTCGTACTATGGCTACACCTTC,CASSPDRGSYYGYTF
few,-,13,TRBV2,TRBJ1-3,TGTGCCAGCAGGCCGACACCTGGAAACACCATATATTTT,CASRPTPGNTIYF
few,-,13,TRBV5-4,TRBJ2-3,TGTGCCAGCAGCCCCGACAGTCAAGATACGCAGTATTTT,CASSPDSQDTQYF
-,-,15,TRBV4-1,TRBJ1-3,TGCGCCAGCAGCCAAGAGTTGAGGACTGGAAACACCATATATTTT,CASSQELRTGNTIYF
once,TRBD1,15,TRBV7-9,TRBJ1-1,TGTTCCAGCAGCTTAGAACCCCAGGGGGAGACTGAAGCTTTCTTT,CSSSLEPQGETEAFF
few,-,16,TRBV7-2,TRBJ1-5,TGTGCCAGCAGCCCTAGTTTTGGCAGGGCCAATCAGCCCCAGCATTTT,CASSPSFGRANQPQHF
-,TRBD1,14,TRBV2,TRBJ1-4,TGTGCCAGCACTACGGACAGGGATTACGAAAAACTGTTTTTT,CASTTDRDYEKLFF
-,-,13,TRBV4-3,TRBJ2-7,TGCGCCAGCAGCCGGGACACCCTCTACGAGCAGTACTTC,CASSRDTLYEQYF
-,TRBD2,15,TRBV9,TRBJ2-1,TGTGCCAGCAGCGTGCGGACTAGCGGTAGGGATGAGCAGTTCTTC,CASSVRTSGRDEQFF
-,-,14,TRBV18,TRBJ2-5,TGTGCCAGCTCACCACGGGCAAGCCAAGAGACCCAGTACTTC,CASSPRASQETQYF
-,-,15,TRBV28,TRBJ2-7,TGTGCCAGCAGCATCTTTGGGGGCTCAACGTACGAGCAGTACTTC,CASSIFGGSTYEQYF
-,TRBD1,13,TRBV5-1,TRBJ1-4,TGCGCCAGCAGGACAGGGCAGGATGAAAAACTGTTTTTT,CASRTGQDEKLFF
once,-,14,TRBV5-4,TRBJ2-3,TGTGCCAGCAGCTACGAACTTGACACAGATACGCAGTATTTT,CASSYELDTDTQYF
-,TRBD2,15,TRBV5-1,TRBJ2-1,TGCGCCAGCAGCCCCGGGACTAGCGGGTACAATGAGCAGTTCTTC,CASSPGTSGYNEQFF
-,TRBD1,14,TRBV28,TRBJ1-6,TGTGCCAGCAGAGTGACAGGGCTGGATTCACCCCTCCACTTT,CASRVTGLDSPLHF